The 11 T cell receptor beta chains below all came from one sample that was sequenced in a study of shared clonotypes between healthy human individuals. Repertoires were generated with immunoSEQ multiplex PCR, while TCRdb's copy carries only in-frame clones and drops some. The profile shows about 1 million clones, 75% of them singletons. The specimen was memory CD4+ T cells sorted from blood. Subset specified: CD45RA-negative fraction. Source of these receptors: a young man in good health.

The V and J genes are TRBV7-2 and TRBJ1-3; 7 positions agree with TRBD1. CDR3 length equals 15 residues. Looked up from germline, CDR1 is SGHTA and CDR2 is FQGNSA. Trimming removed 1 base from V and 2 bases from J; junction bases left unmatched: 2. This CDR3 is CASSLVGTAGNTIYF. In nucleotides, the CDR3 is TGTGCCAGCAGCTTAGTAGGGACAGCTGGAAACACCATATATTTT.

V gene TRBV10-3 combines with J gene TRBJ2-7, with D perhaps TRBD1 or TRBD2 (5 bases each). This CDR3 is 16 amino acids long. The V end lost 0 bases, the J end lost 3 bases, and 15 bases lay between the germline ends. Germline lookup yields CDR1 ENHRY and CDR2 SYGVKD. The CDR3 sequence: CAISESGGTAGYEQYF. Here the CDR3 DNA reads TGTGCCATCAGTGAGTCCGGTGGGACGGCAGGCTACGAGCAGTACTTC.

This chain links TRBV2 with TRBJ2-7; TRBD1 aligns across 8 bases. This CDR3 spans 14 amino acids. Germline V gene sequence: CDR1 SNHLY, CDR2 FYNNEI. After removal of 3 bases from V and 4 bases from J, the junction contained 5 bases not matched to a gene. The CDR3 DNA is TGTGCCAGCAGTGATGGGCAGGGGGCGTACGAGCAGTACTTC. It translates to CASSDGQGAYEQYF.

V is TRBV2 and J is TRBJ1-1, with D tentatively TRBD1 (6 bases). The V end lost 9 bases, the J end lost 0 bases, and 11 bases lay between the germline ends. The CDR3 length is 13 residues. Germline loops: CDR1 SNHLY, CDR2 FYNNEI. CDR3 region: CARNRAMNTEAFF. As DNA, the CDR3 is TGTGCCAGGAACAGGGCCATGAACACTGAAGCTTTCTTT.

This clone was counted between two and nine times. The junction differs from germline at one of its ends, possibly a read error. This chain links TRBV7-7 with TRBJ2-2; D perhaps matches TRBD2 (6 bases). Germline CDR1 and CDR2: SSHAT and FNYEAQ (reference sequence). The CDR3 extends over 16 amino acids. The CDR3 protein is CASSFWASANTGELFF. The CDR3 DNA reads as TGTGCTAGCAGCTTCTGGGCTAGCGCGAACACCGGGGAGCTGTTTTTT. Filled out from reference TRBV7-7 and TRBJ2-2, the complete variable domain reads GAGVSQSPRYKVTKRGQDVTLRCDPISSHATLYWYQQALGQGPEFLTYFNYEAQPDKSGLPSDRFSAERPEGSISTLTIQRTEQRDSAMYRCASSFWASANTGELFFGEGSRLTVL.

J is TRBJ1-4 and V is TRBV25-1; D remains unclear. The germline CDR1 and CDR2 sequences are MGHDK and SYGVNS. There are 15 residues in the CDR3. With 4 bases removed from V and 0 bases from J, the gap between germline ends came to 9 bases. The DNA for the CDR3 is TGTGCCAGCAGTGGAGGGTATGCAACTAATGAAAAACTGTTTTTT. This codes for CASSGGYATNEKLFF.

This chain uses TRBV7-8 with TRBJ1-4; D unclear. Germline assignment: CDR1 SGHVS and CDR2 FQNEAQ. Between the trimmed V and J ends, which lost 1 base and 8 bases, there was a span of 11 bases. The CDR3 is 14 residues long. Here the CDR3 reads CASSLVGLGEKLFF. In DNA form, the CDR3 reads TGTGCCAGCAGCTTAGTAGGTCTAGGCGAAAAACTGTTTTTT.

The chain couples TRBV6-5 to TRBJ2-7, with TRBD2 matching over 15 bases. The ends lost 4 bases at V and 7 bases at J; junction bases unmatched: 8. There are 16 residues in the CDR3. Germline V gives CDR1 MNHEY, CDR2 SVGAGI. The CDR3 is CASSSGTSGGLREQYF. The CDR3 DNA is TGTGCCAGCAGTTCAGGGACTAGCGGGGGGTTACGAGAGCAGTACTTC.

CDR3 in DNA: TGTGCCAGCCGACCTAGCGGGGTAACCGGGGAGCTGTTTTTT. It yields the protein CASRPSGVTGELFF. This sequence joins TRBV6-5 and TRBJ2-2; TRBD2 agrees at 9 bases. Trimming cost V 8 bases and J 5 bases; bases outside gene matches: 6. The CDR3 has 14 amino acids. Germline V gene lookup returns CDR1 MNHEY and CDR2 SVGAGI.

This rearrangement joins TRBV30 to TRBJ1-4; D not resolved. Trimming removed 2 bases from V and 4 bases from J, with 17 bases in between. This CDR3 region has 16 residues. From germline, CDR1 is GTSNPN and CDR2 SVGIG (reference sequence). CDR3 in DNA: TGTGCCTGGAGTCCCGCAGAGGGTACCCTTAATGAAAAACTGTTTTTT. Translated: CAWSPAEGTLNEKLFF.

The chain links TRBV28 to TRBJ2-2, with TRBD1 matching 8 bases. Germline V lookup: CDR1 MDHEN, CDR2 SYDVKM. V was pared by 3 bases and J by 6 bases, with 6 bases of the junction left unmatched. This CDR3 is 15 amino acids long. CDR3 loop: CASSFLLQGAGELFF. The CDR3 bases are TGTGCCAGCAGTTTCCTCCTACAGGGGGCCGGGGAGCTGTTTTTT.